These 8 T cell receptor beta chains came from one sample sequenced in a study of technical replicates of blood from several donors. Sequencing used immunoSEQ multiplex PCR; TCRdb keeps in-frame clones, though not all of them. The table has 15,000 to 20,000 clones, approximately 88% seen once. The sample taken for sequencing was PBMCs. Receptors were obtained from a human donor in good health.

The chain joins TRBV6-5 to TRBJ2-7; TRBD1 matches 9 bases. The CDR3 contains 15 residues. Per germline, CDR1 MNHEY and CDR2 SVGAGI. Losses at the gene ends were 5 bases for V and 5 bases for J; bases not matched to a gene: 10. CDR3 in amino acids: CASSLGTGNGNEQYF. The CDR3 nucleotides are TGTGCCAGCAGTCTGGGGACAGGGAATGGTAACGAGCAGTACTTC.

This chain uses TRBV6-5 with TRBJ1-5; possibly TRBD1 for D (6 bases). CDR1 and CDR2 from the germline V gene are MNHEY and SVGAGI. This CDR3 is 15 amino acids long. Trimming left V 6 bases short and J 1 base short, with 13 bases between. The CDR3 is CASRPRGGSNQPQHF. In nucleotides, the CDR3 is TGTGCCAGCAGGCCCAGGGGTGGGAGCAATCAGCCCCAGCATTTT.

The rearrangement joins TRBV29-1 to TRBJ2-7, with 7 positions matching TRBD1. Per germline, CDR1 SQVTM and CDR2 ANQGSEA. With 4 bases clipped from V and 3 bases from J, the junction kept 6 bases outside the gene matches. This CDR3 contains 13 residues. In nucleotides, the CDR3 is TGCAGCGTTGGGCAGGGACAGTACTACGAGCAGTACTTC. Translating gives CSVGQGQYYEQYF.

The CDR3 sequence: CASHRGGGYTF. The CDR3 bases are TGTGCCAGCCACAGGGGAGGTGGCTACACCTTC. The chain has TRBV28 and TRBJ1-2, with 7 bases lining up with TRBD1. After removal of 8 bases from V and 7 bases from J, the junction contained 4 bases not matched to a gene. Per germline, CDR1 MDHEN and CDR2 SYDVKM. The CDR3 runs 11 residues.

V is TRBV19 and J is TRBJ1-3; D perhaps matches TRBD1 (6 bases). The V and J ends lost 4 bases and 0 bases respectively, with 13 bases between them. The CDR3 is 16 residues long. The germline V gene has CDR1 LNHDA and CDR2 SQIVND (reference sequence). The CDR3 reads CASSTGHRISGNTIYF. CDR3 nucleotide sequence: TGTGCCAGTAGTACGGGACACCGCATCTCTGGAAACACCATATATTTT. Together with reference TRBV19 and TRBJ1-3, the CDR3 gives the full variable domain: DGGITQSPKYLFRKEGQNVTLSCEQNLNHDAMYWYRQDPGQGLRLIYYSQIVNDFQKGDIAEGYSVSREKKESFPLTVTSAQKNPTAFYLCASSTGHRISGNTIYFGEGSWLTVV.

The chain is built from TRBV2 and TRBJ2-7, with 10 bases that match TRBD1. The CDR3 length is 13 residues. The germline CDR1 and CDR2 sequences are SNHLY and FYNNEI. Trimming took 7 bases from V and 6 from J; bases not matched to a gene: 6. The CDR3 protein is CASKRTGGTEQYF. DNA of the CDR3: TGTGCCAGCAAAAGGACAGGGGGTACCGAGCAGTACTTC.

The chain has TRBV6-1 and TRBJ1-2; possibly TRBD1 for D (5 bases). CDR3 length: 14 residues. CDR1 MNHNS and CDR2 SASEGT come from the germline V gene. The ends were cut back, 7 bases at V and 4 bases at J, with 16 bases in the middle. In DNA, the CDR3 is TGTGCCAGCACCCCCGGGACTTTCCGCTATGGCTACACCTTC. Translating it yields CASTPGTFRYGYTF.

This chain links TRBV10-1 with TRBJ2-1, with TRBD1 matching over 10 bases. The germline V gene has CDR1 WNHNN and CDR2 SYGVQD (reference sequence). The CDR3 loop spans 14 amino acids. V shed 6 bases, J shed 7 bases, and the junction held 6 bases outside the gene matches. CDR3 sequence reads: CASSAVGQGNEQFF. The CDR3 DNA follows: TGCGCCAGCAGCGCCGTGGGACAGGGGAATGAGCAGTTCTTC.